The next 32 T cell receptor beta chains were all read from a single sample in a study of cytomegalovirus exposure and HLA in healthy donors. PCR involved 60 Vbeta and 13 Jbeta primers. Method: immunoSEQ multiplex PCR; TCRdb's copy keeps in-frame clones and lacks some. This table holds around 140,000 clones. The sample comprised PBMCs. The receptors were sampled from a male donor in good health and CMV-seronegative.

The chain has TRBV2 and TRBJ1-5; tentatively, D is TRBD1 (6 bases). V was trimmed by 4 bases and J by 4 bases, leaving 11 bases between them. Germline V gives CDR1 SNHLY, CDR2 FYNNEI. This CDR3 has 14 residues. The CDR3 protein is CASSVTGLNQPQHF. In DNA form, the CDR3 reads TGTGCCAGCAGTGTGACAGGACTTAATCAGCCCCAGCATTTT.

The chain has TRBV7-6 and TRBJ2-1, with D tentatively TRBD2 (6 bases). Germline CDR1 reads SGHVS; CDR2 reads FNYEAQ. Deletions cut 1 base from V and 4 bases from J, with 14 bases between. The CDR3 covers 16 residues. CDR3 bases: TGTGCCAGCAGCTTAGGGGGGAGGACTACTTACAATGAGCAGTTCTTC. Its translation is CASSLGGRTTYNEQFF.

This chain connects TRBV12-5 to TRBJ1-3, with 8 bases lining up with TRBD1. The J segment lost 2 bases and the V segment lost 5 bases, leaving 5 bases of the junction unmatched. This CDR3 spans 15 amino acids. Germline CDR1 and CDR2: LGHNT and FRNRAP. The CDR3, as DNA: TGTGCTAGTGGTCTAGCGACAGGGGCTGGAAACACCATATATTTT. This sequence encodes CASGLATGAGNTIYF.

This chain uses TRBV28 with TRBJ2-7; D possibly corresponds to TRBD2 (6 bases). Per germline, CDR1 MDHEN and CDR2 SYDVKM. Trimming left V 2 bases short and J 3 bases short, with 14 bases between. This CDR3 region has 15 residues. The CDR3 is CASSLGGSGNYEQYF. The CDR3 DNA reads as TGTGCCAGCAGTTTAGGGGGGTCAGGCAACTACGAGCAGTACTTC. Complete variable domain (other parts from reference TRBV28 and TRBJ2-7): DVKVTQSSRYLVKRTGEKVFLECVQDMDHENMFWYRQDPGLGLRLIYFSYDVKMKEKGDIPEGYSVSREKKERFSLILESASTNQTSMYLCASSLGGSGNYEQYFGPGTRLTVT.

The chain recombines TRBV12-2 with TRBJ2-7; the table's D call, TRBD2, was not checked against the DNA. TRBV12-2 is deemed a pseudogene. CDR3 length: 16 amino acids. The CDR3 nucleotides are TGTGCAAGTCGCTCTGATGGGGAGCTTAGCTCCTACGAGCAGTACTTC. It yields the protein CASRSDGELSSYEQYF.

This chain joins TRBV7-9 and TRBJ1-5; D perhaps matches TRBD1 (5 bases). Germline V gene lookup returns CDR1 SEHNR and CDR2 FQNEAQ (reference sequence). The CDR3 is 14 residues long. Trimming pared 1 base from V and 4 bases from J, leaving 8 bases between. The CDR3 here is CASSLVQENQPQHF. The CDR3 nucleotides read TGTGCCAGCAGCTTAGTACAGGAGAATCAGCCCCAGCATTTT.

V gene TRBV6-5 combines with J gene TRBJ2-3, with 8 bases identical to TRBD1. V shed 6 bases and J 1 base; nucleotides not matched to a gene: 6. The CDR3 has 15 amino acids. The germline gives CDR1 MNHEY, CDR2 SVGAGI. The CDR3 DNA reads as TGTGCCAGCAGCGAGACAGGGGAAGGCACAGATACGCAGTATTTT. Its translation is CASSETGEGTDTQYF.

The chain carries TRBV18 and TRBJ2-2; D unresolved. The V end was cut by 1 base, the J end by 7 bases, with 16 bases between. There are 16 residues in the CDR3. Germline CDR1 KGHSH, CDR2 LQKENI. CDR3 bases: TGTGCCAGCTCACCACTAACTGCCCCGTCGGGCGGGGAGCTGTTTTTT. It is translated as CASSPLTAPSGGELFF.

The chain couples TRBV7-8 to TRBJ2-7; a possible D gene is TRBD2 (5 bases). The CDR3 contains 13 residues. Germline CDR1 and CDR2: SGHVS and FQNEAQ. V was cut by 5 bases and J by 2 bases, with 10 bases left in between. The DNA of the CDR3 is TGTGCCAGCAGCATTGGACTTGCCTACGAGCAGTACTTC. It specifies CASSIGLAYEQYF.

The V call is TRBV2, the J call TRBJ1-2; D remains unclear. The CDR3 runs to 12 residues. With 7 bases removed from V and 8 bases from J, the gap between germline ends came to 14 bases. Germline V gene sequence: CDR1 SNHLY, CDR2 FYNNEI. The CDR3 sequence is CASKEAGRGYTF. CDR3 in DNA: TGTGCCAGCAAGGAGGCAGGTCGGGGCTACACCTTC.

The DNA for the CDR3 is TGTGCCAGCAGAGCAGGGGAAGGTCAGCCCCAGCATTTT. It translates to CASRAGEGQPQHF. The J gene is TRBJ1-5, the V gene TRBV6-4, with TRBD1 as a possible D gene (6 bases). Germline values: CDR1 MRHNA, CDR2 SNTAGT. There are 13 residues in the CDR3. V dropped 6 bases and J dropped 6 bases, with 12 bases sitting between them.

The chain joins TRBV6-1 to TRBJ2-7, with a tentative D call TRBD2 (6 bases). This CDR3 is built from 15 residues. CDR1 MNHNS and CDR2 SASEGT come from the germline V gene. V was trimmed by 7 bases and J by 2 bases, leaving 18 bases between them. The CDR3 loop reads CASILEARGAYEQYF. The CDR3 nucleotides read TGTGCCAGCATCTTGGAGGCGCGGGGCGCCTACGAGCAGTACTTC.

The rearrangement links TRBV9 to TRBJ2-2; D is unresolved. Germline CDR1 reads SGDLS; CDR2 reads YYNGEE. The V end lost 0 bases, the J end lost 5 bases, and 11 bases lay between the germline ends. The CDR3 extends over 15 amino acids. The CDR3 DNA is TGTGCCAGCAGCGTAGGTTTAGAACCTACCGGGGAGCTGTTTTTT. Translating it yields CASSVGLEPTGELFF.

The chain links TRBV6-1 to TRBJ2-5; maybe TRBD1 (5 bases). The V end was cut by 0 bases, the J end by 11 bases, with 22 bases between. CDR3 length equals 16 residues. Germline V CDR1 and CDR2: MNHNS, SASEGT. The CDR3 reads CASSEAGASLLYTQYF. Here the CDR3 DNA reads TGTGCCAGCAGTGAAGCAGGGGCCTCACTCCTCTACACGCAGTACTTC.

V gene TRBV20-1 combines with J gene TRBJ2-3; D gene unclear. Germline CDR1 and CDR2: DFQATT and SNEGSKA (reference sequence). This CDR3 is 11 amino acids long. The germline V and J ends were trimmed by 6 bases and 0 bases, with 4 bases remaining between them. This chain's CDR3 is CSALSTDTQYF. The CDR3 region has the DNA TGCAGTGCCCTTAGCACAGATACGCAGTATTTT.

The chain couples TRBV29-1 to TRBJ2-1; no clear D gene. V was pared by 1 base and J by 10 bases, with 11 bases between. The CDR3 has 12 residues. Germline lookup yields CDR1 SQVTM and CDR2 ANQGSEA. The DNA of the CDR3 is TGCAGCGTTGAAGGGCTGGAGATCGAGCAGTTCTTC. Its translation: CSVEGLEIEQFF.

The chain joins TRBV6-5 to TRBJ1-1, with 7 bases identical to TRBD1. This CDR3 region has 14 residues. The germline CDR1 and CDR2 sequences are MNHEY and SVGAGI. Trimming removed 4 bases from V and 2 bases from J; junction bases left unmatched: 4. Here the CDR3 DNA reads TGTGCCAGCAGTTTGACAGGGCCTAACACTGAAGCTTTCTTT. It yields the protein CASSLTGPNTEAFF.

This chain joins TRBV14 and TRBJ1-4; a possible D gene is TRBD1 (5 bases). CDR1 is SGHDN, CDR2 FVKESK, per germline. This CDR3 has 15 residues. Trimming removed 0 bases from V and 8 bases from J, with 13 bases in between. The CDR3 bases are TGTGCCAGCAGCCAAGATTGGGTGGGGCGAGAAAAACTGTTTTTT. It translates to CASSQDWVGREKLFF.

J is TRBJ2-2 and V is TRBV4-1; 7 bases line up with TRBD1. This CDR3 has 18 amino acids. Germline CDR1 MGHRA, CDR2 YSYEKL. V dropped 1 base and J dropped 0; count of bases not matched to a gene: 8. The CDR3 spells CASSQVDKGQTNTGELFF. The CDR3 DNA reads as TGCGCCAGCAGCCAAGTCGACAAGGGACAGACGAACACCGGGGAGCTGTTTTTT.

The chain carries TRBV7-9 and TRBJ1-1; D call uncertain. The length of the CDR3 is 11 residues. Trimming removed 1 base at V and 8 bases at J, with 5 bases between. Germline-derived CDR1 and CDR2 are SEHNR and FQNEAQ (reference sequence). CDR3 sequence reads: CASSLEREAFF. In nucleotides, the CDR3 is TGTGCCAGCAGCTTAGAGAGGGAAGCTTTCTTT.

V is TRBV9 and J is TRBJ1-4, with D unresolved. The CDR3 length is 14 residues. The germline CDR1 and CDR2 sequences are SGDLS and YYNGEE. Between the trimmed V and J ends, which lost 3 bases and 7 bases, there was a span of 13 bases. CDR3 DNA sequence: TGTGCCAGCAGCGAATTTGGAGGTCGTGAAAAACTGTTTTTT. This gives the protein CASSEFGGREKLFF.

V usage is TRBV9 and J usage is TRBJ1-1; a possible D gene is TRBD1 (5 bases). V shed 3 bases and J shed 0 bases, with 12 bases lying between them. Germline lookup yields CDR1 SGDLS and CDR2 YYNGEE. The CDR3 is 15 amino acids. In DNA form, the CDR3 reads TGTGCCAGCAGCGGACAAGGGGTGGTGAACACTGAAGCTTTCTTT. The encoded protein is CASSGQGVVNTEAFF.

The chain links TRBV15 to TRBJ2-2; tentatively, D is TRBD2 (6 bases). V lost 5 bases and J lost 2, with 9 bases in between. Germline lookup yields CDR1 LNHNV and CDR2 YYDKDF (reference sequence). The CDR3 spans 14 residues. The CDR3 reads CATSFGTNTGELFF. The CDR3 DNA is TGTGCCACCAGCTTTGGGACTAACACCGGGGAGCTGTTTTTT. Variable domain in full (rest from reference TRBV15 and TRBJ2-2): DAMVIQNPRYQVTQFGKPVTLSCSQTLNHNVMYWYQQKSSQAPKLLFHYYDKDFNNEADTPDNFQSRRPNTSFCFLDIRSPGLGDTAMYLCATSFGTNTGELFFGEGSRLTVL.

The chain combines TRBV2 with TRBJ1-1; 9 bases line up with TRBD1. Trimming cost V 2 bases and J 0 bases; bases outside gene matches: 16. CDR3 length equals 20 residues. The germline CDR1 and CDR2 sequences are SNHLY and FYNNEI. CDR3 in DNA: TGTGCCAGCAGTGAAAGCAACTGGGACAGGGAAGTGAACATGAACACTGAAGCTTTCTTT. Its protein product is CASSESNWDREVNMNTEAFF.

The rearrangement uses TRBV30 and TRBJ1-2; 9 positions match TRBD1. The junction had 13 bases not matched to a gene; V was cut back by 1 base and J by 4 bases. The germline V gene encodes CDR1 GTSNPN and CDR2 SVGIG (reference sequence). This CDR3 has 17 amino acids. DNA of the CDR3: TGTGCCTGGAGTGACACAGGGGGCGCCGTATGGTCCTATGGCTACACCTTC. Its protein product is CAWSDTGGAVWSYGYTF. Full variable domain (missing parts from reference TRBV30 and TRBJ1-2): SQTIHQWPATLVQPVGSPLSLECTVEGTSNPNLYWYRQAAGRGLQLLFYSVGIGQISSEVPQNLSASRPQDRQFILSSKKLLLSDSGFYLCAWSDTGGAVWSYGYTFGSGTRLTVV.

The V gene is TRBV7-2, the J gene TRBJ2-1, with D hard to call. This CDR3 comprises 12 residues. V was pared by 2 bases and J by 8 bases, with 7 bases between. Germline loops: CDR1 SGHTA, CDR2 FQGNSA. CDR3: CASSLQVHEQFF. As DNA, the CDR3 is TGTGCCAGCAGCTTACAGGTCCATGAGCAGTTCTTC.

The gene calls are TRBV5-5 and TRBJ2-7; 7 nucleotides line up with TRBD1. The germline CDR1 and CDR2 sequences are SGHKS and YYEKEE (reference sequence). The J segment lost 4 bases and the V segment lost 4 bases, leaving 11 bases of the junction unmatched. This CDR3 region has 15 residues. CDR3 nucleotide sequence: TGTGCCAGCAGCCCGGACAGGAAAGGAGGATACGAGCAGTACTTC. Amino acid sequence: CASSPDRKGGYEQYF.

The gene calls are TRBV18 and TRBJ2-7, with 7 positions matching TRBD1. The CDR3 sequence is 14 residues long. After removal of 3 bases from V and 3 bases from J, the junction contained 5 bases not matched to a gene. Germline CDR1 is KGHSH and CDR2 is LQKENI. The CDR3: CASSPPQGNYEQYF. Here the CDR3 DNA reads TGTGCCAGCTCACCTCCACAGGGGAACTACGAGCAGTACTTC.

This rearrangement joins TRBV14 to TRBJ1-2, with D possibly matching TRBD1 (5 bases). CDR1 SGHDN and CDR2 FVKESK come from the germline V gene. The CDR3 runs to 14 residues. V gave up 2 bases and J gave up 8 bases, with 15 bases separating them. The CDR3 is CASSQQNRLSGYTF. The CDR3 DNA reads TGTGCCAGCAGCCAACAAAACAGGCTAAGCGGCTACACCTTC.

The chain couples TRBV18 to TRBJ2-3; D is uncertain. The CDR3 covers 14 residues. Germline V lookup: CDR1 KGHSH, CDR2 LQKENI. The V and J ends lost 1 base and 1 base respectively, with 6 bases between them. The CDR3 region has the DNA TGTGCCAGCTCACCACTCTCTCGCACAGATACGCAGTATTTT. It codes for CASSPLSRTDTQYF.

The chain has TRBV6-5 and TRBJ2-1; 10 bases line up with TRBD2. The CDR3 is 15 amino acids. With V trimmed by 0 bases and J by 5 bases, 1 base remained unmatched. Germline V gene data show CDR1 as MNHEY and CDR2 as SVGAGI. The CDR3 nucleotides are TGTGCCAGCAGTTACTCCAGCGGGGGGGACAATGAGCAGTTCTTC. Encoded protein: CASSYSSGGDNEQFF.

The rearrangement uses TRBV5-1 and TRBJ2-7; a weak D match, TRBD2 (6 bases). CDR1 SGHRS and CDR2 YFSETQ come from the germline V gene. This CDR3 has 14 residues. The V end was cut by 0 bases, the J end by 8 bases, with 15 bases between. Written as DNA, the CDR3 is TGCGCCAGCAGCTTGGACATTTGGGGGGACCAGCAGTACTTC. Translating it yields CASSLDIWGDQQYF.